The rows below give T cell receptor beta chains drawn from one sample of a study of blood T cell repertoires in COVID-19. TCRdb keeps only in-frame clones here, not all; method: immunoSEQ multiplex PCR. The sample has about 180,000 clones; 89% are singletons. The sample consisted of PBMCs or T cells enriched from blood (not recorded which). These receptors all come from a woman aged 40-49 years with acute COVID-19. The CDR3 runs from the conserved cysteine through the conserved F or W. Some rows have no size entry. The others give once, few or many, or a class for an expanded clone.

v_call clone_size cdr3_length cdr3_aa
TRBV19 . 14 CASEDSGRKETQYF
TRBV4-1 . 18 CASSQDSYPGQGASPLHF
TRBV4-1 few 15 CASSQEDAGFYEQYF
TRBV7-6 . 16 CASSLAGAGGPDEQFF
TRBV7-3 . 16 CASSLNPPRGWYGYTF
TRBV7-2 . 14 CASSLAGQNYGYTF
TRBV4-2 . 14 CASSQASGSYEQYF
TRBV7-2 . 18 CASSNVMWEGSSYNEQFF
TRBV9 . 16 CASSAAGQGYTGELFF
TRBV19 . 15 CASSSLGSGANVLTF
TRBV6-1 . 17 CASSDDSGGLFTGELFF
TRBV12-3/TRBV12-4 . 11 CASSSVYGYTF
TRBV25-1 . 12 CASRTGDYGYTF
TRBV4-3 . 18 CASSQTGVSGRDYNEQFF
TRBV6-5 . 12 CASSSGLSPLHF
TRBV2 . 12 CASSERNREAFF
TRBV27 . 10 CASHNEKLFF
TRBV19 . 16 CASSPRGYQGGAEAFF
TRBV29-1 . 14 CSVSDRGSYNEQFF
TRBV6-1 once 14 CASSEGGTGEKLFF
TRBV4-3 . 15 CASSQEWLEADTQYF
TRBV15 . 19 CATSRDRDRGRRRIYGYTF
TRBV7-3 . 13 CASSLSLVNEQFF
TRBV5-1 . 16 CASSLVGLVESYEQYF